Listed here are 16 T cell receptor beta chains from one sample, sequenced in a study of T cells in Graves' hyperthyroidism and ophthalmopathy. TCR beta CDR3 regions were amplified from RNA. A set of HTBI primers served as the primers for a first-round RT-PCR of the TCR CDR3. TCRdb reanalysed the multiplex PCR reads using MiXCR and keeps one entry per CDR3 protein. The sample records approximately 600,000 distinct CDR3 sequences, approximately 15% being singletons. What was sequenced was blood. These receptors were obtained from a woman between 40 and 50 years old with Graves' ophthalmopathy.

This clonotype was picked up many times. The chain recombines TRBV6-2 or TRBV6-3 with TRBJ1-1, with 7 bases identical to TRBD1. This CDR3 has 16 residues. V shed 6 bases, J shed 1 base, and the junction held 11 bases outside the gene matches. Germline assignment: CDR1 MNHEY and CDR2 SVGEGT. CDR3: CASRRWGQGENTEAFF. CDR3 in DNA: TGTGCCAGCAGACGCTGGGGGCAGGGGGAGAACACTGAAGCTTTCTTT.

There are many counts of this clonotype. V is TRBV10-3 and J is TRBJ1-2; D gene uncertain. Germline lookup yields CDR1 ENHRY and CDR2 SYGVKD. The V end lost 0 bases, the J end lost 8 bases, and 13 bases lay between the germline ends. This CDR3 is built from 14 residues. This CDR3 reads CAISESEEVSGYTF. Here the CDR3 DNA reads TGTGCCATCAGTGAGTCGGAAGAGGTCTCGGGCTACACCTTC.

This clonotype was observed at least ten times. The chain links TRBV6-5 to TRBJ2-7; TRBD1 agrees at 9 bases. The V segment lost 6 bases and the J segment 7 bases; nucleotides outside the gene matches: 10. The CDR3 contains 14 residues. Germline V gives CDR1 MNHEY, CDR2 SVGAGI. As DNA, the CDR3 is TGTGCCAGCAGATCCCCGGGACAGGGATGGGAGCAGTACTTC. This gives the protein CASRSPGQGWEQYF.

There are many counts of this clonotype. V is TRBV27 and J is TRBJ1-3; D gene unclear. V lost 4 bases, J lost 2 bases, and 15 bases lay in between. Per germline, CDR1 MNHEY and CDR2 SMNVEV (reference sequence). The CDR3 is 16 amino acids. In nucleotides, the CDR3 is TGTGCCAGCAGTTCGCTCGGGTGGGATACTGGAAACACCATATATTTT. Amino acid sequence: CASSSLGWDTGNTIYF.

This clonotype was seen repeatedly, ten times or more. The CDR3 DNA sequence: TGCGCCAGCAGCTACGGACTAGCGGGAGAGGGCGAGCAGTACTTC. Amino acid sequence: CASSYGLAGEGEQYF. The chain is built from TRBV5-1 and TRBJ2-7; 13 nucleotides line up with TRBD2. Per germline, CDR1 SGHRS and CDR2 YFSETQ. This CDR3 contains 15 residues. The V and J ends lost 3 bases and 6 bases, in that order; junction bases with no gene match: 6.

This clonotype has only a few counts. The chain carries TRBV2 and TRBJ2-1; D is perhaps TRBD1 (5 bases). Trimming pared 4 bases from V and 0 bases from J, leaving 10 bases between. This CDR3 contains 15 residues. The germline CDR1 and CDR2 sequences are SNHLY and FYNNEI. The CDR3 DNA reads as TGTGCCAGCAGTGGGGGCCGGAGCTCCTACAATGAGCAGTTCTTC. Residues: CASSGGRSSYNEQFF.

This clonotype was seen a handful of times. The J gene is TRBJ2-7, the V gene TRBV19, with 13 bases lining up with TRBD2. V dropped 3 bases and J dropped 6; count of bases not matched to a gene: 8. The CDR3 runs 16 residues. The germline V gene has CDR1 LNHDA and CDR2 SQIVND (reference sequence). The CDR3 loop reads CASSIPSTSGRTEQYF. CDR3 DNA: TGTGCCAGTAGTATTCCCTCGACTAGCGGGAGGACCGAGCAGTACTTC.

This clonotype was detected many times. The V and J genes are TRBV2 and TRBJ1-1; D possibly corresponds to TRBD1 (6 bases). The CDR3 length is 14 residues. Per germline, CDR1 SNHLY and CDR2 FYNNEI. With 6 bases removed from V and 1 base from J, the gap between germline ends came to 12 bases. CDR3 bases: TGTGCCAGCAGGAAGGGGGGGCAGAACACTGAAGCTTTCTTT. As protein: CASRKGGQNTEAFF.

This clonotype showed up many times. This may stem from a read error, because a much larger clone lies one nucleotide away. The CDR3 here is CANSSFYGYTF. The CDR3 coding sequence is TGTGCCAACAGCTCCTTTTATGGCTACACCTTC. The rearrangement joins TRBV7-2 to TRBJ1-2; D unresolved. Germline V gene sequence: CDR1 SGHTA, CDR2 FQGNSA. The CDR3 spans 11 residues.

The sample holds many counts of this clonotype. The chain joins TRBV15 to TRBJ1-5; D ambiguous. The CDR3 loop spans 17 amino acids. Germline loops: CDR1 LNHNV, CDR2 YYDKDF (reference sequence). Deletions cut 1 base from V and 9 bases from J, with 22 bases between. The CDR3 sequence is CATSRVRTAMRLLPQHF. The CDR3 DNA is TGTGCCACCAGCAGAGTTAGGACCGCGATGAGGTTGTTGCCCCAGCATTTT.

This chain connects TRBV30 to TRBJ2-5, with a possible D match to TRBD2 (5 bases). Trimming took 0 bases from V and 7 from J, leaving 9 bases between them. Germline lookup yields CDR1 GTSNPN and CDR2 SVGIG (reference sequence). The CDR3 sequence is 12 residues long. The CDR3 sequence is CAWSVLDGTQYF. The CDR3 nucleotides read TGTGCCTGGAGTGTACTAGATGGGACCCAGTACTTC. The full variable domain, rest sourced from reference TRBV30 and TRBJ2-5, is SQTIHQWPATLVQPVGSPLSLECTVEGTSNPNLYWYRQAAGRGLQLLFYSVGIGQISSEVPQNLSASRPQDRQFILSSKKLLLSDSGFYLCAWSVLDGTQYFGPGTRLLVL.

This clonotype has at least ten counts. The rearrangement joins TRBV30 to TRBJ2-7; D call uncertain. Deletions cut 4 bases from V and 6 bases from J, with 13 bases between. The CDR3 runs to 12 residues. Germline V gene sequence: CDR1 GTSNPN, CDR2 SVGIG (reference sequence). CDR3 coding DNA: TGTGCCTGGACCATCAGTACTGTCGAGCAGTACTTC. Amino acid sequence: CAWTISTVEQYF.

This chain joins TRBV6-5 and TRBJ2-7; 9 positions match TRBD1. Germline CDR1 MNHEY, CDR2 SVGAGI. There are 14 residues in the CDR3. Trimming took 2 bases from V and 6 from J; bases not matched to a gene: 5. For the CDR3, the DNA is TGTGCCAGCAGTTACCTCTCGACAGGGGGCGAGCAGTACTTC. Its protein product is CASSYLSTGGEQYF.

The chain employs TRBV7-2 and TRBJ2-3; D unclear. Trimming pared 3 bases from V and 6 bases from J, leaving 13 bases between. The CDR3 has 14 residues. Germline assignment: CDR1 SGHTA and CDR2 FQGNSA. The CDR3 DNA sequence: TGTGCCAGCAGCTTCTACTTGGAGACGGATACGCAGTATTTT. It codes for CASSFYLETDTQYF.

CDR3 nucleotides: TGTGCCAGCAGTTACCCCAATATCGGCCGAGCCAGATATGGCTACACCTTC. Translation gives CASSYPNIGRARYGYTF. V usage is TRBV6-5 and J usage is TRBJ1-2; D call uncertain. Germline loops: CDR1 MNHEY, CDR2 SVGAGI. The CDR3 length is 17 residues. Trimming took 2 bases from V and 5 from J, leaving 21 bases between them.

On this clonotype: A much larger clone lies one base from this, so it may be a read error. The chain employs TRBV7-8 and TRBJ1-2; no clear D gene. The CDR3 sequence is 15 residues long. Germline CDR1 and CDR2: SGHVS and FQNEAQ. V lost 5 bases and J 3 bases, leaving 16 bases between the germline ends. CDR3 DNA: TGTGCCAGCAGCCCCGAGGGCTTAACTGACTATGGCTACACCTTC. This translates into CASSPEGLTDYGYTF.